This T cell receptor beta chain was sequenced in a study of tumor-infiltrating lymphocytes in primary liver carcinoma. Co-extraction yielded RNA and DNA from around 20-30 mg of unsorted bulk tissue. The study sampled five separate regions from each tumor. In every tumor sample, viable tumor cells made up over 90%. Total RNA amounting to roughly 450 ng was the source from which TCR beta cDNA was made with a constant-region primer. Employing slightly modified ARM-PCR, three nested multiplex PCR rounds were run, and these gave rise to the TCR beta libraries. TCRdb recomputed calls from the multiplex PCR reads with MiXCR, one row per CDR3 protein. The sample contains 45,000 to 55,000 distinct CDR3 sequences, over 70% of which appear only once. Turning to this clonotype: Its target is unknown. Germline and junction disagree at one end, which may indicate a read error.

Study-wide results and limits: Tumor-blood pairs (like tumor-adjacent pairs) overlapped less than tumor region pairs did.

The sequence came from a man aged 40-55 years with primary liver carcinoma and hepatitis B virus infection. Sequencing was carried out using liver tumor tissue from sampling region 2. The subset: tumor region T2, inferior pole.

The CDR3 protein is CASSYQSHEQFF. The CDR3 DNA follows: TGTGCCAGCAGTTACCAGAGCCATGAACAGTTCTTC. V usage is TRBV6-5 and J usage is TRBJ2-1; D gene unclear. This CDR3 is built from 12 residues. Germline values: CDR1 MNHEY, CDR2 SVGAGI.